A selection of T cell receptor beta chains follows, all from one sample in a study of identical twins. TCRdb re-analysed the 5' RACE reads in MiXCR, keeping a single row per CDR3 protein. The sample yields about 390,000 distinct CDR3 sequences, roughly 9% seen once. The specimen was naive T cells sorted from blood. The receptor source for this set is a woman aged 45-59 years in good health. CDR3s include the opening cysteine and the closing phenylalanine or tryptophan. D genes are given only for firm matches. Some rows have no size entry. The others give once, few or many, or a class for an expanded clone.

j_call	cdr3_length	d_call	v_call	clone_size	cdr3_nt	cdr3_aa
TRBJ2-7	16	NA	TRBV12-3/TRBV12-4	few	TGTGCCAGCAGTCCCAGGACAGCTCAAACCTTCTACGAGCAGTACTTC	CASSPRTAQTFYEQYF
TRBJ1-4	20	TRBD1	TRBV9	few	TGTGCCAGCAGCGGAAAAAGACAGGGTTTAAATCCGAGGACTAATGAAAAACTGTTTTTT	CASSGKRQGLNPRTNEKLFF
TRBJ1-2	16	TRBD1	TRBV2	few	TGTGCCAGCAGTGAAGCGAGGTCCCAACAGGGGGGAGGCTACACCTTC	CASSEARSQQGGGYTF
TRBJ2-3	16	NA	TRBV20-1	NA	TGCAGTGCTAGCCCCCTTGGGGGGGCTAGCACAGATACGCAGTATTTT	CSASPLGGASTDTQYF
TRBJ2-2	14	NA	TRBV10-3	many	TGTGCCATCAGTGAATCGAGGGGGACCGGGGAGCTGTTTTTT	CAISESRGTGELFF
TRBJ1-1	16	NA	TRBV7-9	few	TGTGCCAGCAGCTTAGCGAGGCAGGTCGGGAAAGATGAAGCTTTCTTT	CASSLARQVGKDEAFF
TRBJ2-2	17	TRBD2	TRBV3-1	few	TGTGCCAGCAGGCCTCCCCTCACTAGCGGGAGGACCGGGGAGCTGTTTTTT	CASRPPLTSGRTGELFF
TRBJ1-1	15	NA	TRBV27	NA	TGTGCCAGCAGTGCCTGGGACACCAGGAACACTGAAGCTTTCTTT	CASSAWDTRNTEAFF
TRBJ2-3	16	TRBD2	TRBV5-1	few	TGCGCCAGCAGCTTGAATCCCACGGGAGGGACAGATACGCAGTATTTT	CASSLNPTGGTDTQYF
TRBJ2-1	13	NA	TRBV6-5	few	TGTGCCAGCAGTTACGGAGCAGACAATGAGCAGTTCTTC	CASSYGADNEQFF
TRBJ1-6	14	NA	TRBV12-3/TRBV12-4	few	TGTGCCAGCAGCCCCGGCCGGATGGCTTCACCCCTCCACTTT	CASSPGRMASPLHF
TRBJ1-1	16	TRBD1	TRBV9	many	TGTGCCAGCAGCGTTCAGCAGACAGGGGATAGAACTGAAGCTTTCTTT	CASSVQQTGDRTEAFF
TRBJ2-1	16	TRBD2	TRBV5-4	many	TGTGCCAGCAGCTTGGGACTGGCGGGAGGAAGAAATGAGCAGTTCTTC	CASSLGLAGGRNEQFF
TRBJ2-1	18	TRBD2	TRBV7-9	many	TGTGCCAGCAGCCGGACTAGCGGGAGGCTCAATTCCTACAATGAGCAGTTCTTC	CASSRTSGRLNSYNEQFF
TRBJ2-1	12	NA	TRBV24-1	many	TGTGCCAGCAGGGACTCCTACAATGAGCAGTTCTTC	CASRDSYNEQFF
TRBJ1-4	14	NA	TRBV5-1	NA	TGCGCCAGCAGCCGGACCGGGACGCGCGAAAAACTGTTTTTT	CASSRTGTREKLFF
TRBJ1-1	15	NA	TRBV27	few	TGTGCCAGCAGCCTGCGGGACATTAGGAGCACTGAAGCTTTCTTT	CASSLRDIRSTEAFF
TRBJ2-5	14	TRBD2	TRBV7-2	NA	TGTGCCAGCAGCTTTTTGATGCTAGCGGGAGGGCCGAACTTC	CASSFLMLAGGPNF
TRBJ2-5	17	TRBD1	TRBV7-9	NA	TGTGCCAGCAGCCGACCGGGACAGGGGGTGAGCCAAGAGACCCAGTACTTC	CASSRPGQGVSQETQYF
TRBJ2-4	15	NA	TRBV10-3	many	TGTGCCATCAGTGAGTCGAACGGAGCCAAAAACATTCAGTACTTC	CAISESNGAKNIQYF
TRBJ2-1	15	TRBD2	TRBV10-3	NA	TGTGCCATCAGTTCTGGACTAGCGGGAGTGAATGAGCAGTTCTTC	CAISSGLAGVNEQFF
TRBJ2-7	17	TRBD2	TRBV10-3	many	TGTGCCATCAGTGAAGTAAGAAGCGGGAGAAACACCTACGAGCAGTACTTC	CAISEVRSGRNTYEQYF
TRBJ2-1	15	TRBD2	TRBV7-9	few	TGTGCCAGCAGCCCGAGCCCGGGACTAGCGGGATTTCGGCTCTTC	CASSPSPGLAGFRLF
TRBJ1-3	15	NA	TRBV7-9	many	TGTGCCAGCAGCTTAAAAATGCCGACTGGAAACACCATATATTTT	CASSLKMPTGNTIYF
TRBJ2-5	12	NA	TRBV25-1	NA	TGTGCCAGCAGTGTTCTCGATGAGACCCAGTACTTC	CASSVLDETQYF
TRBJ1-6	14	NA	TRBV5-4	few	TGTGCCAGCAGCCCGAGGGATTATAATTCACCCCTCCACTTT	CASSPRDYNSPLHF
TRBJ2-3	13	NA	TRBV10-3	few	TGTGCCATCAGTCCTCCAGGGGAAGATACGCAGTATTTT	CAISPPGEDTQYF
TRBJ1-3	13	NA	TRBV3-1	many	TGTGCCAGCAGCCAAATTAGCAGGGGCGCCATATATTTT	CASSQISRGAIYF
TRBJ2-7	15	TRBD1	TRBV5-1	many	TGCGCCAGCAGCTTGGGGCCGGGACAGGGGGGTGAGCAGTACTTC	CASSLGPGQGGEQYF
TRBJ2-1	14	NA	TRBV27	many	TGTGCCAGCAGTTTACGGACAGAGGCCAATGAGCAGTTCTTC	CASSLRTEANEQFF
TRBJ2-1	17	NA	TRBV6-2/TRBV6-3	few	TGTGCCAGCACCCGGGGGCTAGCGGTGAGCTCCTACAATGAGCAGTTCTTC	CASTRGLAVSSYNEQFF
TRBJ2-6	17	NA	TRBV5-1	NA	TGCGCCAGCAGCTTGGTACAGGGCTTCTCTGGGGCCAACGTCCTGACTTTC	CASSLVQGFSGANVLTF
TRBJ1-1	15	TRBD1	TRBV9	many	TGTGCCAGCAGCCCCCCGAGGGACAGGGGCACTGAAGCTTTCTTT	CASSPPRDRGTEAFF
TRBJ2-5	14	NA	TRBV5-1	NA	TGCGCCAGCAGCCCGGGTGGGCTGTCGGAGACCCAGTACTTC	CASSPGGLSETQYF
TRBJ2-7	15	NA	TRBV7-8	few	TGTGCCAGCAGCTTAGCGAAAACAGCCTCCTACGAGCAGTACTTC	CASSLAKTASYEQYF
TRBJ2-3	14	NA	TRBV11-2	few	TGTGCCAGCAGCTTAATCTTGAGCACAGATACGCAGTATTTT	CASSLILSTDTQYF
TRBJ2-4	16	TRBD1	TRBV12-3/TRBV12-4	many	TGTGCCAGCAGTTTAGCGGGACAGCTAGCCAAAAACATTCAGTACTTC	CASSLAGQLAKNIQYF
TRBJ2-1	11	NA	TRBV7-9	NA	TGTGCCAGCAGCTACTATTATGAGCAGTTCTTC	CASSYYYEQFF
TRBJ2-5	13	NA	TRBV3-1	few	TGTGCCAGCAGCCAAGTACGGCGGGAGACCCAGTACTTC	CASSQVRRETQYF
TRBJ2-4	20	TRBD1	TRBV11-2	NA	TGTGCCAGCAGCTTCGGAGATGACCCCAGGACAGGGGAGACCAAAAACATTCAGTACTTC	CASSFGDDPRTGETKNIQYF
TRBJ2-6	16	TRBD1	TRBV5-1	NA	TGCGCCAGCAGCTTGGACAGGGGAACTGGGGCCAACGTCCTGACTTTC	CASSLDRGTGANVLTF
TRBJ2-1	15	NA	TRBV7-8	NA	TGTGCCAGCAGCTTAGTAGTCGGGCCCTACAATGAGCAGTTCTTC	CASSLVVGPYNEQFF
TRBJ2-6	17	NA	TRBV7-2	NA	TGTGCCAGCAGCTTAGTCATTGGGGGCTCTGGGGCCAACGTCCTGACTTTC	CASSLVIGGSGANVLTF
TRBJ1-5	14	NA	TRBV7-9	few	TGTGCCATCCCGGGGAGGGAGCGCAATCAGCCCCAGCATTTT	CAIPGRERNQPQHF
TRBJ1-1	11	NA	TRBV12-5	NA	TGTGCTAGTGGCCTCAGGCTTGAAGCTTTCTTT	CASGLRLEAFF
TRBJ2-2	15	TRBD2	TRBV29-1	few	TGCAGCGTAACCGGGACTAGCGTGAACACCGGGGAGCTGTTTTTT	CSVTGTSVNTGELFF
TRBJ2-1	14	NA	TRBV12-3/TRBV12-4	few	TGTGCCAGCAGTGTAACTAGCACCTACAATGAGCAGTTCTTC	CASSVTSTYNEQFF
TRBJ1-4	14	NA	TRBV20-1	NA	TGCAGTGCTAGAGATCAGGGGAGAGGTGAAAAACTGTTTTTT	CSARDQGRGEKLFF
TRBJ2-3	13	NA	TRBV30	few	TGTGCCTGGAGCAGGTGGCGGGCAGATACGCAGTATTTT	CAWSRWRADTQYF
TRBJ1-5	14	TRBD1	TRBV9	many	TGTGCCAGCAGTGCCGGGACAGGGTATCAGCCCCAGCATTTT	CASSAGTGYQPQHF
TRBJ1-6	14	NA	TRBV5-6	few	TGTGCCAGCAGCTTGCCCGCGCCGAGATCACCCCTCCACTTT	CASSLPAPRSPLHF
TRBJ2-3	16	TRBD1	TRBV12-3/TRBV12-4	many	TGTGCCAGCACCGAATGGGGGACAGGGGGCACAGATACGCAGTATTTT	CASTEWGTGGTDTQYF
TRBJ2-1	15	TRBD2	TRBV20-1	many	TGCAGTGCTAGAGATAGAAAGCGGGGTTACAATGAGCAGTTCTTC	CSARDRKRGYNEQFF
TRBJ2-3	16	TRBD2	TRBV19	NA	TGTGCCACCACACTGGGACTAGCGGGGGGCACAGATACGCAGTATTTT	CATTLGLAGGTDTQYF